The 22 T cell receptor beta chains below were found in one sample sequenced in a study of T cell clones after liver transplantation. Here immunoSEQ multiplex PCR was the method, and the copy in TCRdb shows in-frame clones only, minus some. Altogether about 99,000 clones are present, 82% being singletons, with the ten largest covering 0.99%. Sequenced material: CD4+ T cells from blood, taken before liver transplant. These receptors were obtained from a human donor who received a liver transplant.

This chain joins TRBV6-1 and TRBJ2-3; D gene ambiguous. The CDR3 length is 14 residues. Trimming shortened V by 4 bases and J by 4 bases, and 12 bases separated the two germline ends. Germline CDR1 reads MNHNS; CDR2 reads SASEGT. The CDR3 region has the DNA TGTGCCAGCAGTGCTTTGTCGGGCGCAGATACGCAGTATTTT. It yields the protein CASSALSGADTQYF.

The CDR3 here is CASSEDGALIGTWGYTF. The DNA for the CDR3 is TGTGCCAGCAGTGAAGATGGGGCCCTCATCGGGACGTGGGGCTACACCTTC. The chain uses TRBV25-1 and TRBJ1-2; D is perhaps TRBD1 (5 bases). The V gene's germline CDR1 is MGHDK and CDR2 SYGVNS. The V end lost 2 bases, the J end lost 8 bases, and 24 bases lay between the germline ends. This CDR3 has 17 amino acids.

The sample holds a few counts of this clone. This rearrangement joins TRBV2 to TRBJ2-2; no clear D gene. Trimming removed 6 bases from V and 6 bases from J, with 14 bases in between. CDR3 size: 14 residues. Germline V gene lookup returns CDR1 SNHLY and CDR2 FYNNEI. CDR3 DNA sequence: TGTGCCAGCAGGACCTCTCAGCGCGCCGGGGAGCTGTTTTTT. The encoded protein is CASRTSQRAGELFF.

V is TRBV18 and J is TRBJ2-7, with 10 bases aligning to TRBD1. Germline V gene sequence: CDR1 KGHSH, CDR2 LQKENI. V trimming: 4 bases; J trimming: 7 bases; junction bases outside the gene matches: 4. This CDR3 comprises 13 residues. Written as DNA, the CDR3 is TGTGCCAGCTCACGGACAGGGGGTCGGGAGCAGTACTTC. As protein: CASSRTGGREQYF.

The chain is built from TRBV5-4 and TRBJ2-3; 9 bases are shared with TRBD2. This CDR3 is built from 16 residues. V shed 4 bases and J 4 bases; nucleotides not matched to a gene: 10. From germline, CDR1 is SGHNT and CDR2 YYREEE (reference sequence). The CDR3 reads CASSRERGGGADTQYF. Written as DNA, the CDR3 is TGTGCCAGCAGCCGCGAGCGGGGCGGGGGGGCAGATACGCAGTATTTT.

The chain combines TRBV18 with TRBJ2-4; weak D call: TRBD1 (5 bases). Trimming stripped 0 bases from V and 3 bases from J, with 12 bases between. CDR3 size: 16 residues. CDR1 is KGHSH and CDR2 is LQKENI in the germline V gene. The CDR3 sequence: CASSPPGAWVKNIQYF. CDR3 nucleotide sequence: TGTGCCAGCTCACCACCTGGGGCCTGGGTCAAAAACATTCAGTACTTC.

This chain connects TRBV5-1 to TRBJ2-7; possible D gene TRBD2, 6 bases. Trimming stripped 7 bases from V and 0 bases from J, with 14 bases between. This CDR3 spans 14 amino acids. CDR1 and CDR2 (germline): SGHRS, YFSETQ. In DNA form, the CDR3 reads TGCGCCAGCCGGGGGAGCGGGTCCTCCTACGAGCAGTACTTC. This encodes CASRGSGSSYEQYF.

Only one count was recorded for this clone. The chain carries TRBV4-1 and TRBJ2-3; 9 nucleotides line up with TRBD1. The CDR3 runs to 17 residues. Germline CDR1 reads MGHRA; CDR2 reads YSYEKL. With 1 base clipped from V and 1 base from J, the junction kept 6 bases outside the gene matches. For the CDR3, the DNA is TGCGCCAGCAGCCAAGTCACAGGGGGCCGGGGCACAGATACGCAGTATTTT. Its protein product is CASSQVTGGRGTDTQYF.

The rearrangement links TRBV7-2 to TRBJ1-5; D call uncertain. V was shortened by 3 bases and J by 7 bases, with 7 bases between the two germline ends. Germline CDR1 reads SGHTA; CDR2 reads FQGNSA. The CDR3 consists of 12 residues. CDR3 sequence (DNA): TGTGCCAGCAGCTTCAACCACCAGCCCCAGCATTTT. Translating gives CASSFNHQPQHF. Based on the CDR3 plus reference TRBV7-2 and TRBJ1-5, the full variable domain is GAGVSQSPSNKVTEKGKDVELRCDPISGHTALYWYRQSLGQGLEFLIYFQGNSAPDKSGLPSDRFSAERTGGSVSTLTIQRTQQEDSAVYLCASSFNHQPQHFGDGTRLSIL.

This clone was counted only a few times. The chain couples TRBV13 to TRBJ1-2; no clear D gene. Per germline, CDR1 PRHDT and CDR2 FYEKMQ (reference sequence). The CDR3 consists of 15 residues. V was pared by 5 bases and J by 3 bases, with 16 bases between. The CDR3 DNA follows: TGTGCCAGCAGCACAACCGGGAGAGCAGACTATGGCTACACCTTC. Protein sequence: CASSTTGRADYGYTF.

This clone appeared once. This rearrangement joins TRBV6-1 to TRBJ1-4; perhaps TRBD1 as D (6 bases). In germline, CDR1 is MNHNS, CDR2 SASEGT. Trimming removed 2 bases from V and 7 bases from J, with 11 bases in between. The CDR3 has 14 residues. DNA of the CDR3: TGTGCCAGCAGTGAAAGGGGGAAAGTTGAAAAACTGTTTTTT. Its protein is CASSERGKVEKLFF.

V usage is TRBV5-1 and J usage is TRBJ2-3; TRBD2 might be the D (5 bases). This CDR3 comprises 15 residues. The germline V gene has CDR1 SGHRS and CDR2 YFSETQ. V lost 4 bases, J lost 2 bases, and 14 bases lay in between. The CDR3 region has the DNA TGCGCCAGCAGCCTTTCGGGGTCACCCACAGATACGCAGTATTTT. Protein product: CASSLSGSPTDTQYF.

The gene calls are TRBV6-1 and TRBJ2-1; 8 nucleotides line up with TRBD2. This CDR3 spans 14 amino acids. Per the germline V gene, CDR1 is MNHNS and CDR2 is SASEGT. V was pared by 6 bases and J by 7 bases, with 8 bases of the junction left unmatched. In DNA form, the CDR3 reads TGTGCCAGCAGCGCTGGGACTAGAGAAAATGAGCAGTTCTTC. As protein: CASSAGTRENEQFF.

This chain uses TRBV5-6 with TRBJ2-3; 8 nucleotides agree with TRBD1. From germline, CDR1 is SGHDT and CDR2 YYEEEE. The V and J ends lost 2 bases and 4 bases, in that order; junction bases with no gene match: 6. CDR3 size: 15 residues. The DNA for the CDR3 is TGTGCCAGCAGCTTAAAGGACAGGGCCTCAGATACGCAGTATTTT. Protein product: CASSLKDRASDTQYF. The full variable domain, in which reference TRBV5-6 and TRBJ2-3 provide the parts outside the CDR3, is DAGVTQSPTHLIKTRGQQVTLRCSPKSGHDTVSWYQQALGQGPQFIFQYYEEEERQRGNFPDRFSGHQFPNYSSELNVNALLLGDSALYLCASSLKDRASDTQYFGPGTRLTVL.

This clone was recorded once. Other nucleotide sequences from this sample produce the same CDR3. This chain joins TRBV6-1 and TRBJ1-5; tentatively, D is TRBD1 (5 bases). The length of the CDR3 is 14 residues. The V end was cut by 5 bases, the J end by 0 bases, with 8 bases between. CDR1 is MNHNS and CDR2 is SASEGT in the germline V gene. The CDR3 DNA follows: TGTGCCAGCAGTCAGGGATATAGCAATCAGCCCCAGCATTTT. It encodes CASSQGYSNQPQHF.

This clone occurred a few times. The CDR3 coding sequence is TGTGCCACCAGCAGTCGAATTAGGCCCCCCTACGAGCAGTACTTC. This translates into CATSSRIRPPYEQYF. This chain joins TRBV15 and TRBJ2-7; D is unclear. This CDR3 region has 15 residues. CDR1 and CDR2 from the germline V gene are LNHNV and YYDKDF (reference sequence). The ends were cut back, 3 bases at V and 2 bases at J, with 14 bases in the middle.

This clone was found a few times. The chain recombines TRBV28 with TRBJ1-5; D uncertain. Trimming removed 5 bases at V and 2 bases at J, with 10 bases between. This CDR3 has 14 amino acids. Germline V lookup: CDR1 MDHEN, CDR2 SYDVKM. CDR3 DNA sequence: TGTGCCAGCAGTATTTACACGGGCAATCAGCCCCAGCATTTT. Translating gives CASSIYTGNQPQHF. The variable domain in full, completed from reference TRBV28 and TRBJ1-5, reads DVKVTQSSRYLVKRTGEKVFLECVQDMDHENMFWYRQDPGLGLRLIYFSYDVKMKEKGDIPEGYSVSREKKERFSLILESASTNQTSMYLCASSIYTGNQPQHFGDGTRLSIL.

The chain combines TRBV7-2 with TRBJ1-2; D gene unclear. This CDR3 contains 15 residues. Germline CDR1 SGHTA, CDR2 FQGNSA. The germline V and J ends were trimmed by 3 bases and 4 bases, with 15 bases remaining between them. The CDR3 protein is CASSFGLALAYGYTF. In nucleotides, the CDR3 is TGTGCCAGCAGCTTTGGTCTTGCCCTCGCCTATGGCTACACCTTC.

The rearrangement joins TRBV5-1 to TRBJ2-7; 8 bases align to TRBD2. The CDR3 contains 16 residues. The V segment lost 0 bases and the J segment 3 bases; nucleotides outside the gene matches: 8. The germline gives CDR1 SGHRS, CDR2 YFSETQ. The CDR3 loop is CASSLEVAGTFYEQYF. The CDR3 region has the DNA TGCGCCAGCAGCTTGGAGGTAGCGGGGACGTTCTACGAGCAGTACTTC.

This clone came up once. The J gene is TRBJ2-2, the V gene TRBV7-6, with TRBD2 matching over 7 bases. The CDR3 is 15 residues long. V was pared by 1 base and J by 5 bases, with 4 bases of the junction left unmatched. The germline CDR1 and CDR2 sequences are SGHVS and FNYEAQ. CDR3: CASSLVAGVTGELFF. The CDR3 DNA reads as TGTGCCAGCAGCTTAGTGGCGGGGGTTACCGGGGAGCTGTTTTTT.

The chain employs TRBV7-6 and TRBJ1-4, with D unresolved. Germline V gives CDR1 SGHVS, CDR2 FNYEAQ. Trimming left V 5 bases short and J 3 bases short, with 7 bases between. The CDR3 has 13 amino acids. The CDR3, as DNA: TGTGCCAGCAGCAGACGGGCTAATGAAAAACTGTTTTTT. As protein: CASSRRANEKLFF. Full variable domain (rest looked up from reference TRBV7-6 and TRBJ1-4): GAGVSQSPRYKVTKRGQDVALRCDPISGHVSLYWYRQALGQGPEFLTYFNYEAQQDKSGLPNDRFSAERPEGSISTLTIQRTEQRDSAMYRCASSRRANEKLFFGSGTQLSVL.

In its sample, this clone was seen once. The CDR3: CASSAPLGRLYGYTF. The CDR3 nucleotides read TGTGCCAGCAGTGCGCCACTAGGACGGCTCTATGGCTACACCTTC. The J gene is TRBJ1-2, the V gene TRBV28; D gene uncertain. This CDR3 has 15 amino acids. The ends were cut back, 5 bases at V and 4 bases at J, with 17 bases in the middle. Germline lookup yields CDR1 MDHEN and CDR2 SYDVKM.